Detailed here is one TCR beta chain. The protocol was immunoSEQ multiplex PCR, while the TCRdb copy is restricted to in-frame clones and leaves out a portion. The sample contains over 250,000 clones, 84% of which appear only once. Per the germline V gene, CDR1 is LNHDA and CDR2 is SQIVND (reference sequence). CDR3 length equals 14 residues. Trimming took off 1 base at V and 3 bases at J, with 9 bases between the two ends. This specimen belongs to a study of blood T cell repertoires in COVID-19. Study background: From the United States, Italy and Spain came samples of acute and convalescent COVID-19.

Sequencing was carried out using PBMCs or T cells enriched from blood (not recorded which). The source is a man in his thirties or forties with acute COVID-19. This chain uses TRBV19 with TRBJ1-1, with unresolved D. The CDR3 is CASSIVYGDTEAFF. CDR3 sequence (DNA): TGTGCCAGTAGTATAGTTTACGGGGACACTGAAGCTTTCTTT.